The source of this TCR beta chain is a study of blood T cell repertoires in COVID-19 (TCRdb year 2020). Notes on the research overall: The collaborator samples originated in the United States, Italy and Spain and spanned the acute and convalescent phases of COVID-19. The prospective study material was composed of cDNA or gDNA derived from T cells, B-cell-depleted T cells, or PBMCs. Subjects who had been exposed to COVID-19, were actively infected with it, or had recovered from it provided the deeply sampled blood TCRbeta repertoires that made up the dataset. The repertoires were released in a freely available public database intended as a resource for research on the immune response to SARS-CoV-2. Samples were obtained from the ongoing ImmuneRACE study (first 160 participants) and from some 1,300 subjects provided by 6 global collaborators. Sample metadata almost always included a de-identified subject ID, COVID-19 status, age in years and sex. Where available, HLA class I and class II types were taken from metadata supplied by the sample provider and were not determined by assay-based typing. Study-level results and caveats: Clinical and demographic metadata were provided uncurated, with the amount varying by source and participant.

The collaborating institutions used their own protocols to collect whole blood in K2EDTA tubes. For TCRbeta analysis, collaborators shipped samples in one of three forms: frozen whole blood, isolated PBMCs, or DNA extracted from either of those sample types. CDR1 and CDR2, looked up from the germline V gene, are MGHRA and YSYEKL. The CDR3, from cysteine to phenylalanine, totals 16 residues. The only DNA kept is the CDR3, 48 bases in frame from the first base. V is clipped by 1 base and J by 1 base, and the sequence between their germline boundaries is 11 bases long. TCRbeta CDR3 regions were amplified from genomic DNA by means of the immunoSEQ Assay, a bias-controlled multiplex PCR. On the authors' methods: The number of nucleated cells in each sample was estimated by amplification of reference gene primers within the assay. Sequence reads were collapsed and filtered to measure the absolute abundance of every unique TCRbeta CDR3 rearrangement. Productive Simpson clonality was computed per sample as the square root of Simpson's diversity index over productive rearrangements. TCRdb re-hosts the immuneACCESS table, in-frame sequences only. Its copies lack some clones; in the studies checked, an unresolved V gene accounts for under half of them, and the cause for the rest is not known. That table is the source of V, J and clone size, and D and trimming were worked out from the DNA. The sample profile shows some 150,000 clones; around 84% of them were found once. 38% of the sample rests with the top ten.

As concerns this clone: The clone's antigen remains unknown. It has no much larger one-base neighbor in the sample; base qualities were not kept.

The V gene is TRBV4-1 and the J gene is TRBJ1-5; no D segment can be confidently identified. Material for sequencing was peripheral blood. This receptor was taken from a human donor in a cohort sampled during active COVID-19. Here the CDR3 is given as CASSQVTGSSNQPQHF. Read as DNA, the sequence is TGCGCCAGCAGCCAAGTCACGGGGAGCAGCAATCAGCCCCAGCATTTT.